The 27 T cell receptor beta chains below all came from one sample that was sequenced in a study of blood T cell repertoires in COVID-19. Some clones are missing from TCRdb's copy, which holds only in-frame ones; the method was immunoSEQ multiplex PCR. The sample includes roughly 15,000 clones, 80% to 90% of them seen just once. The material sequenced was peripheral blood. The receptors stem from a man aged 65-85 years in a cohort sampled during active COVID-19.

V usage is TRBV4-1 and J usage is TRBJ2-7, with D possibly being TRBD2 (6 bases). Germline CDR1 MGHRA, CDR2 YSYEKL. The V and J ends lost 1 base and 4 bases respectively, with 20 bases between them. The CDR3 is 17 amino acids. The CDR3 bases are TGCGCCAGCAGCCAAGGGGGGGACGGAAGAAGATATTACGAGCAGTACTTC. Translation gives CASSQGGDGRRYYEQYF.

The chain recombines TRBV2 with TRBJ1-2, with D tentatively TRBD1 (5 bases). CDR3 length: 13 amino acids. V was clipped by 3 bases and J by 7 bases, with 12 bases between them. In germline, CDR1 is SNHLY, CDR2 FYNNEI. The CDR3 is CASSDLGEVGYTF. For the CDR3, the DNA is TGTGCCAGCAGTGATCTAGGGGAGGTTGGCTACACCTTC. Full variable domain (outside the CDR3, taken from reference TRBV2 and TRBJ1-2): EPEVTQTPSHQVTQMGQEVILRCVPISNHLYFYWYRQILGQKVEFLVSFYNNEISEKSEIFDDQFSVERPDGSNFTLKIRSTKLEDSAMYFCASSDLGEVGYTFGSGTRLTVV.

The V and J genes are TRBV7-9 and TRBJ1-5, with D possibly TRBD1 on 5 matching bases. The germline V and J ends were trimmed by 5 bases and 6 bases, with 17 bases remaining between them. Per the germline V gene, CDR1 is SEHNR and CDR2 is FQNEAQ (reference sequence). The CDR3 sequence is 15 residues long. The CDR3 is CASSHSAQGGQPQHF. The CDR3 DNA follows: TGTGCCAGCAGCCACTCCGCGCAGGGCGGTCAGCCCCAGCATTTT.

V gene TRBV11-2 combines with J gene TRBJ2-7; possibly TRBD1 for D (6 bases). Germline CDR1 and CDR2: SGHAT and FQNNGV. The CDR3 totals 15 residues. Trimming shortened V by 5 bases and J by 2 bases, and 16 bases separated the two germline ends. The CDR3 region is CASSPIGQTPYEQYF. The DNA for the CDR3 is TGTGCCAGCAGCCCAATCGGACAGACTCCCTACGAGCAGTACTTC.

The chain has TRBV29-1 and TRBJ2-4, with D tentatively TRBD1 (6 bases). The CDR3 has 13 residues. Trimming stripped 6 bases from V and 5 bases from J, with 14 bases between. Per the germline V gene, CDR1 is SQVTM and CDR2 is ANQGSEA. As DNA, the CDR3 is TGCAGCGTAGGTCAGGGGACCCAAAACATTCAGTACTTC. This encodes CSVGQGTQNIQYF.

This clone was detected only a few times. V and J are TRBV30 and TRBJ2-7, with D perhaps matching TRBD2 (6 bases). The V gene lost 6 bases and the J gene lost 1 base, with 7 bases spanning the gap. CDR3 length equals 11 residues. CDR1 and CDR2 (germline): GTSNPN, SVGIG (reference sequence). This chain's CDR3 is CACGTSYEQYF. The DNA of the CDR3 is TGTGCCTGCGGGACTTCCTACGAGCAGTACTTC. The whole variable domain, remainder taken from reference TRBV30 and TRBJ2-7, is SQTIHQWPATLVQPVGSPLSLECTVEGTSNPNLYWYRQAAGRGLQLLFYSVGIGQISSEVPQNLSASRPQDRQFILSSKKLLLSDSGFYLCACGTSYEQYFGPGTRLTVT.

The rearrangement uses TRBV3-1 (or the pseudogene TRBV3-2) and TRBJ2-1; 7 bases are shared with TRBD2. Germline V CDR1 and CDR2: LGHDT, YNNKEL (reference sequence). After removal of 0 bases from V and 0 bases from J, the junction contained 8 bases not matched to a gene. The CDR3 totals 18 residues. The CDR3 spells CASSQEGLAASSYNEQFF. In nucleotides, the CDR3 is TGTGCCAGCAGCCAAGAGGGGCTAGCGGCAAGCTCCTACAATGAGCAGTTCTTC.

The chain uses TRBV7-9 and TRBJ2-3, with 11 nucleotides matching TRBD2. Unmatched junction bases numbered 9, after V lost 6 bases and J lost 1 base. Germline lookup yields CDR1 SEHNR and CDR2 FQNEAQ (reference sequence). This CDR3 is built from 17 residues. CDR3 bases: TGTGCCAGCAGTGGTACTAGCGGGAGAGGAGGCACAGATACGCAGTATTTT. It codes for CASSGTSGRGGTDTQYF.

The chain links TRBV21-1 to TRBJ2-7; the D segment call TRBD1 is taken from the table without a DNA check. TRBV21-1 is a documented pseudogene. The CDR3 spans 16 residues. CDR3: CASSTCTGGRPYEQYF. Here the CDR3 DNA reads TGTGCCAGCAGCACTTGCACAGGGGGCCGTCCTTACGAGCAGTACTTC.

V gene TRBV28 combines with J gene TRBJ1-2; a weak D match, TRBD1 (6 bases). CDR3 length: 16 amino acids. The germline V gene encodes CDR1 MDHEN and CDR2 SYDVKM. V was shortened by 6 bases and J by 2 bases, with 19 bases between the two germline ends. CDR3 coding DNA: TGTGCCAGCAGGGAAGTTAGGGGGAGTATCAACTATGGCTACACCTTC. Protein: CASREVRGSINYGYTF.

This chain uses TRBV7-2 with TRBJ2-7, with D tentatively TRBD2 (5 bases). Germline CDR1 and CDR2: SGHTA and FQGNSA. Trimming took 1 base from V and 0 from J, leaving 10 bases between them. The CDR3 extends over 15 amino acids. The CDR3 is CASSLGGGYSYEQYF. CDR3 in DNA: TGTGCCAGCAGCTTAGGAGGCGGGTACTCCTACGAGCAGTACTTC. Complete variable domain (other parts from reference TRBV7-2 and TRBJ2-7): GAGVSQSPSNKVTEKGKDVELRCDPISGHTALYWYRQSLGQGLEFLIYFQGNSAPDKSGLPSDRFSAERTGGSVSTLTIQRTQQEDSAVYLCASSLGGGYSYEQYFGPGTRLTVT.

A note on this clone: At one end, the junction sequence differs from germline, possibly due to a read error. The chain carries TRBV7-9 and TRBJ1-4, with 7 bases fitting TRBD1. The CDR3 is 12 amino acids. Germline assignment: CDR1 SEHNR and CDR2 FQNEAQ (reference sequence). CDR3 amino acids: CASSPLPGGASF. The CDR3 DNA sequence: TGTGCCAGCAGCCCCCTCCCAGGGGGTGCCTCTTTT.

The rearrangement uses TRBV5-1 and TRBJ2-7; the match to TRBD1 covers 8 bases. Losses at the gene ends were 0 bases for V and 0 bases for J; bases not matched to a gene: 2. CDR1 is SGHRS and CDR2 is YFSETQ in the germline V gene. The CDR3 is 15 amino acids. The CDR3 here is CASSLGTGNSYEQYF. The CDR3 bases are TGCGCCAGCAGCTTGGGGACAGGGAACTCCTACGAGCAGTACTTC.

This clone was found once. V is TRBV6-1 and J is TRBJ2-7, with D uncertain. Trimming pared 1 base from V and 5 bases from J, leaving 9 bases between. Germline CDR1 and CDR2: MNHNS and SASEGT. This CDR3 contains 13 residues. As DNA, the CDR3 is TGTGCCAGCAGTGAAGATTTTCGGGACGAGCAGTACTTC. Protein: CASSEDFRDEQYF.

The rearrangement uses TRBV3-1 (or the pseudogene TRBV3-2) and TRBJ2-5, with a weak D call TRBD1 (5 bases). The V end was cut by 0 bases, the J end by 0 bases, with 17 bases between. This CDR3 spans 18 amino acids. The germline V gene has CDR1 LGHDT and CDR2 YNNKEL (reference sequence). CDR3 amino acids: CASSQEGQGPIYQETQYF. Written as DNA, the CDR3 is TGTGCCAGCAGCCAAGAGGGGCAGGGCCCCATATACCAAGAGACCCAGTACTTC.

The chain is built from TRBV24-1 and TRBJ2-1; 9 nucleotides match TRBD2. The CDR3 has 15 amino acids. With V trimmed by 4 bases and J by 8 bases, 8 bases remained unmatched. CDR1 is KGHDR and CDR2 is SFDVKD in the germline V gene. CDR3 sequence reads: CATSDVSGSGDEQFF. In DNA, the CDR3 is TGTGCCACCAGTGACGTTAGCGGGAGTGGCGATGAGCAGTTCTTC.

The gene calls are TRBV3-1 (or the pseudogene TRBV3-2) and TRBJ2-5; TRBD1 matches at 8 bases. The trim removed 1 base at V and 2 bases at J, leaving 6 bases unmatched. Germline V gene sequence: CDR1 LGHDT, CDR2 YNNKEL (reference sequence). The CDR3 has 16 amino acids. The CDR3 spells CASSQGSGGGQETQYF. The CDR3 DNA follows: TGTGCCAGCAGCCAAGGGTCAGGGGGCGGACAAGAGACCCAGTACTTC.

The genes are TRBV9 and TRBJ2-7, with 8 bases matching TRBD2. Per the germline V gene, CDR1 is SGDLS and CDR2 is YYNGEE. The V segment lost 6 bases and the J segment 5 bases; nucleotides outside the gene matches: 13. CDR3 length: 15 amino acids. The CDR3 bases are TGTGCCAGCATACTCCTAGCGGGTCAAACCCACGAGCAGTACTTC. Protein: CASILLAGQTHEQYF.

V is TRBV28 and J is TRBJ2-7; 8 positions agree with TRBD1. After removal of 4 bases from V and 2 bases from J, the junction contained 4 bases not matched to a gene. The V gene's germline CDR1 is MDHEN and CDR2 SYDVKM. This CDR3 has 14 residues. The CDR3 DNA reads as TGTGCCAGCAGTTCTGGACAGGGTCCCTACGAGCAGTACTTC. Its protein is CASSSGQGPYEQYF.

The chain combines TRBV6-6 with TRBJ1-3; a possible D gene is TRBD1 (6 bases). Trimming shortened V by 6 bases and J by 4 bases, and 13 bases separated the two germline ends. This CDR3 contains 14 residues. The germline V gene has CDR1 MNHNY and CDR2 SVGAGI (reference sequence). CDR3 region: CASSRDRRGNTIYF. The CDR3 nucleotides read TGTGCCAGCAGCCGCGACAGGCGAGGAAACACCATATATTTT.

The chain recombines TRBV24-1 with TRBJ2-2; 12 bases match TRBD2. CDR3 length: 15 residues. V gave up 4 bases and J gave up 6 bases; unmatched junction bases: 2. The germline V gene encodes CDR1 KGHDR and CDR2 SFDVKD. The DNA for the CDR3 is TGTGCCACCAGTGAGGGGACTAGCGGGCCCGGGGAGCTGTTTTTT. This gives the protein CATSEGTSGPGELFF.

The sample holds one count of this clone. The chain couples TRBV4-1 to TRBJ2-4; 10 bases match TRBD1. The V segment lost 1 base and the J segment 6 bases; nucleotides outside the gene matches: 9. The CDR3 is 17 amino acids. Germline loops: CDR1 MGHRA, CDR2 YSYEKL. The CDR3: CASSQGQGAPGGNIQYF. CDR3 sequence (DNA): TGCGCCAGCAGCCAAGGACAGGGGGCGCCGGGTGGAAACATTCAGTACTTC.

The chain joins TRBV20-1 to TRBJ2-5; D is possibly TRBD2 (6 bases). The CDR3 sequence is 11 residues long. The V end was cut by 6 bases, the J end by 4 bases, with 9 bases between. Germline V gene sequence: CDR1 DFQATT, CDR2 SNEGSKA (reference sequence). In nucleotides, the CDR3 is TGCAGTGCCTTGGGGGGAGAGACCCAGTACTTC. This sequence encodes CSALGGETQYF.

The sample holds one count of this clone. V usage is TRBV18 and J usage is TRBJ2-7, with TRBD2 matching 14 bases. This CDR3 region has 16 residues. V was pared by 3 bases and J by 6 bases, with 7 bases of the junction left unmatched. Looked up from germline, CDR1 is KGHSH and CDR2 is LQKENI. The CDR3 sequence: CASSPKGLAGATEQYF. As DNA, the CDR3 is TGTGCCAGCTCACCCAAGGGACTAGCGGGAGCTACCGAGCAGTACTTC.

The chain is built from TRBV6-2 or TRBV6-3 and TRBJ2-5; possible D gene TRBD2, 5 bases. V gave up 1 base and J gave up 5 bases, with 17 bases separating them. The CDR3 runs 16 residues. CDR1 MNHEY and CDR2 SVGEGT come from the germline V gene. The CDR3 DNA follows: TGTGCCAGCAGTTACTATGTGGGAGAATTAATCGAGACCCAGTACTTC. It yields the protein CASSYYVGELIETQYF.

The chain uses TRBV5-1 and TRBJ1-1; 7 nucleotides align to TRBD1. This CDR3 region has 13 residues. V lost 4 bases and J lost 7; bases outside the gene matches: 7. Per germline, CDR1 SGHRS and CDR2 YFSETQ. The CDR3 here is CASSETGVVEAFF. CDR3 in DNA: TGCGCCAGCAGCGAAACAGGGGTGGTTGAAGCTTTCTTT.

The rearrangement joins TRBV15 to TRBJ2-7; D perhaps matches TRBD2 (5 bases). CDR1 LNHNV and CDR2 YYDKDF come from the germline V gene (reference sequence). Trimming shortened V by 3 bases and J by 2 bases, and 17 bases separated the two germline ends. The CDR3 is 16 residues long. CDR3: CATSSDFSVRAYEQYF. CDR3 DNA sequence: TGTGCCACCAGCAGTGATTTCAGCGTGAGGGCCTACGAGCAGTACTTC.